Listed here are 6 T cell receptor beta chains from one sample, sequenced in a study of shared clonotypes between healthy human individuals (dated by TCRdb to between 2020 and 2021). The receptor library was made with the immunoSEQ multiplex PCR assay. As stored in TCRdb, this immuneACCESS dataset retains in-frame rearrangements with V and J assigned. A fraction of the clones does not appear; measured against another copy, unresolved V genes explain less than half of the discrepancy, and the remainder lacks a known reason. The sample table lists about 380,000 clones, around 96% of them with a count of one. Of the sample, 0.25% to 0.35% falls within the top ten clones. Sequencing was done on a sample of memory CD8+ T cells sorted from blood. The sample's cell subset or site label, in plain terms: CD45RO+ cells pooled with CCR7-negative TemRA cells. These receptors originate from a young man in good health.

The chain has TRBV18 and TRBJ2-2, with D hard to call. CDR1 is KGHSH and CDR2 is LQKENI in the germline V gene. The CDR3 length is 14 residues. V lost 1 base, J lost 5 bases, and 8 bases lay in between. The CDR3 DNA reads as TGTGCCAGCTCACCACTGAGCGTTACCGGGGAGCTGTTTTTT. Amino acids: CASSPLSVTGELFF.

The chain joins TRBV5-6 to TRBJ1-1; no firm D call. The CDR3 sequence is 14 residues long. Trimming cost V 0 bases and J 5 bases, with 11 bases left between them. In germline, CDR1 is SGHDT, CDR2 YYEEEE. CDR3 amino acids: CASSLGIRDTEAFF. The CDR3 nucleotides are TGTGCCAGCAGCTTGGGCATAAGGGATACTGAAGCTTTCTTT.

The rearrangement uses TRBV7-3 and TRBJ2-5; 7 bases agree with TRBD1. The CDR3 runs 13 residues. Losses at the gene ends were 8 bases for V and 5 bases for J; bases not matched to a gene: 8. Looked up from germline, CDR1 is SGHTA and CDR2 is FQGTGA. Here the CDR3 DNA reads TGTGCCAGCTCAACAGGGGTGGGGGAGACCCAGTACTTC. It codes for CASSTGVGETQYF.

The rearrangement joins TRBV4-1 to TRBJ2-1; 12 bases agree with TRBD2. This CDR3 is 17 amino acids long. Germline CDR1 and CDR2: MGHRA and YSYEKL. The V and J ends lost 0 bases and 6 bases, in that order; junction bases with no gene match: 6. The CDR3, as DNA: TGCGCCAGCAGCCAAGACAGACTAGCGGGAGTGGGCAATGAGCAGTTCTTC. This sequence encodes CASSQDRLAGVGNEQFF.

The chain uses TRBV5-1 and TRBJ2-2; perhaps TRBD2 as D (6 bases). This CDR3 contains 16 residues. The V gene's germline CDR1 is SGHRS and CDR2 YFSETQ. V lost 5 bases and J 1 base, leaving 15 bases between the germline ends. The CDR3 reads CASRPLGLENTGELFF. CDR3 coding DNA: TGCGCCAGCAGACCCCTGGGACTGGAGAACACCGGGGAGCTGTTTTTT.

The J gene is TRBJ2-7, the V gene TRBV11-2, with 15 bases fitting TRBD2. V shed 6 bases and J 3 bases; nucleotides not matched to a gene: 15. CDR3 length equals 19 residues. Germline V gene lookup returns CDR1 SGHAT and CDR2 FQNNGV. The CDR3 DNA reads TGTGCCAGCAGTCATAGCACAGGACTAGCGGGAGGGCCACACTACGAGCAGTACTTC. It is translated as CASSHSTGLAGGPHYEQYF.